The source of this TCR beta chain is a study of T cell responses to AZD1222 COVID-19 vaccine. Some second doses came at about 4 weeks and others at about 12 weeks; these were pooled. Here immunoSEQ multiplex PCR was the method, and the copy in TCRdb shows in-frame clones only, minus some. The table has approximately 110,000 clones, about 90% seen once. Per the germline V gene, CDR1 is MDHEN and CDR2 is SYDVKM. This CDR3 comprises 18 residues. The V end lost 7 bases, the J end lost 8 bases, and 29 bases lay between the germline ends. The V call is TRBV28, the J call TRBJ1-4; TRBD1 is a possible D gene (5 bases). This receptor was taken from an adult who received the AZD1222 COVID-19 vaccine. The input for sequencing was peripheral blood, taken 28 days after the second AZD1222 dose. The CDR3 sequence is CASTSTSGTPLGWEKLFF. Written as DNA, the CDR3 is TGTGCCAGCACCTCTACATCCGGGACCCCACTGGGATGGGAAAAACTGTTTTTT.